The 5 T cell receptor beta chains listed next were all sequenced from one sample in a study of monozygotic twins with inflammatory bowel disease. One entry per CDR3 protein, without DNA, is what TCRdb gives after re-calling the 5' RACE reads. This listing includes under 150,000 distinct CDR3 sequences. Sequenced material: blood. These receptors originate from a human donor with ulcerative colitis or Crohn's disease, or a healthy co-twin of an affected twin (not recorded which).

This chain links TRBV5-1 with TRBJ2-2; the TCRdb call, TRBD1, lacks DNA for checking. Germline V gene data show CDR1 as SGHRS and CDR2 as YFSETQ. CDR3 length: 14 residues. CDR3 amino acids: CATEGQGGTGELFF.

J is TRBJ2-3 and V is TRBV6-1. This CDR3 has 13 residues. CDR1 is MNHNS and CDR2 is SASEGT in the germline V gene. This CDR3 is CASPELLTDTQYF.

The chain couples TRBV5-1 to TRBJ2-3; TCRdb selects TRBD1, and the lack of DNA leaves this call unchecked. This CDR3 contains 16 residues. Germline assignment: CDR1 SGHRS and CDR2 YFSETQ. CDR3 loop: CASSLSWGQGAGTQYF.

This chain joins TRBV7-2 and TRBJ2-5; TCRdb designates TRBD2, a call that cannot be tested without DNA. The CDR3 loop spans 13 amino acids. The germline CDR1 and CDR2 sequences are SGHTA and FQGNSA. The CDR3 loop reads CASSSQLAETQYF. The full variable domain, completed using reference TRBV7-2 and TRBJ2-5, is GAGVSQSPSNKVTEKGKDVELRCDPISGHTALYWYRQSLGQGLEFLIYFQGNSAPDKSGLPSDRFSAERTGGSVSTLTIQRTQQEDSAVYLCASSSQLAETQYFGPGTRLLVL.

The genes are TRBV18 and TRBJ2-3; TCRdb lists TRBD1, though no DNA is available to test this call. Germline values: CDR1 KGHSH, CDR2 LQKENI. The CDR3 is 14 amino acids. CDR3 residues: CASSPDRAIDTQYF.